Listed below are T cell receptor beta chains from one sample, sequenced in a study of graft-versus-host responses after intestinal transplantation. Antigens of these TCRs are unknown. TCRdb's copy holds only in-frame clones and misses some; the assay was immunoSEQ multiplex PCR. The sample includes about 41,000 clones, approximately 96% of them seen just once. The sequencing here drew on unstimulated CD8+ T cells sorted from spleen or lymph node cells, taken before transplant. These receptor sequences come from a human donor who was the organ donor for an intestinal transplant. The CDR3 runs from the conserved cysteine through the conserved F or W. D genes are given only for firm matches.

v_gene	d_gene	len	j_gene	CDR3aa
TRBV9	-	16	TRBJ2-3	CASSAGLASSTDTQYF
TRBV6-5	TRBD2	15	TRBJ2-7	CASSYGSGGFYEQYF
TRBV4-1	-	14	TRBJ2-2	CASSQSRDTGELFF
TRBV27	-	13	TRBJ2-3	CASGRGSTDTQYF
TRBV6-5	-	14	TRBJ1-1	CASSYLGSYTEAFF
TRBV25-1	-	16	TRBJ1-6	CASSEWRREHNSPLHF
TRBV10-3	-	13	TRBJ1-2	CAISESVNYGYTF
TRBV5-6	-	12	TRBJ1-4	CASSLDDEKLFF
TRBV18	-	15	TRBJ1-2	CASSPGVAVKYGYTF
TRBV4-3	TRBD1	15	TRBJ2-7	CASSHGTGTAYEQYF
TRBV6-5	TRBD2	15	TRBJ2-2	CASRGLAVNTGELFF
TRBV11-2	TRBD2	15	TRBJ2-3	CASSRGVAGFYAQYF
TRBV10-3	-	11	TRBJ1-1	CAISSGGEAFF
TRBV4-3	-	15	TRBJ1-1	CASSQERELGTEAFF
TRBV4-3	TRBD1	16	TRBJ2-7	CASSQGSGGVLSEQYF
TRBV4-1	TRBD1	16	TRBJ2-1	CASSQDGTGIYNEQFF
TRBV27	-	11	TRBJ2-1	CASRIYNEQFF
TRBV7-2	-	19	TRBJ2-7	CASSLSLRTAPTSSYEQYF
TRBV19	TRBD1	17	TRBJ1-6	CASSTQNDRGRNSPLHF
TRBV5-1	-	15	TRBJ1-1	CASSLEVGEGTEAFF
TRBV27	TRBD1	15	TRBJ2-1	CASIPDRGVHNEQFF
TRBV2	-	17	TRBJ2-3	CASSEWGRGPPTDTQYF
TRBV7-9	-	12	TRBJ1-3	CASKGMGNTIYF
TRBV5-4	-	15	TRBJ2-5	CASSTYTGPQETQYF
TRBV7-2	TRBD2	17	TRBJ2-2	CASSLLAGGPDTGELFF
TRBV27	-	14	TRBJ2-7	CASSLSGRSYEQYF
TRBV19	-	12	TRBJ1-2	CASRGTGYGYTF
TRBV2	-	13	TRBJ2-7	CASSDSGSYEQYF
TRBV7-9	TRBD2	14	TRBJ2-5	CASSMSSGEGTQYF
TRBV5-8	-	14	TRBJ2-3	CASSYTGRGDTQYF
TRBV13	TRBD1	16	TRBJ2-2	CASSHLLLGGPGELFF
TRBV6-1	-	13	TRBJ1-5	CASSEGGDQPQHF
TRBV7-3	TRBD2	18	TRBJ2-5	CASSPPGLAGGFQETQYF
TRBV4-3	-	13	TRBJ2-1	CASSPTVDNEQFF
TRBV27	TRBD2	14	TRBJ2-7	CASSLFPSGYEQYF
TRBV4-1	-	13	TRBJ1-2	CASSQDGERGYTF
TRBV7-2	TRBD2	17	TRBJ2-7	CASSLSLLAGGTYEQYF
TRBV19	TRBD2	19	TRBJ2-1	CASSIALAGVRSSYNEQFF
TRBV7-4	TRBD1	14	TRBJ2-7	CASSLGTGSYEQYF
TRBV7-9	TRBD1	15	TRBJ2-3	CASSLRGPPTDTQYF
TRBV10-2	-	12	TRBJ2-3	CASSIASDTQYF